This T cell receptor (beta chain) was sequenced during a study of cytomegalovirus exposure and HLA in healthy donors. Study-wide results and limits: In vitro experiments confirmed that a few CMV-associated chains were specific for CMV antigens.

Nominally healthy donors provided the samples, though records likely missed some immune exposures. For this clone: What it binds is not known.

This PCR relied on a set of 60 Vbeta primers and 13 Jbeta primers. The protocol was immunoSEQ multiplex PCR, while the TCRdb copy is restricted to in-frame clones and leaves out a portion. The sample lists about 160,000 clones; 75% to 90% were seen once. The sample comprised PBMCs. The receptor was derived from a girl aged 2 to 9 in good health and CMV-seropositive.

For the CDR3, the DNA is TGCGCCAGCAGGACGGGACTAGCAACCTACAATGAGCAGTTCTTC. Its protein product is CASRTGLATYNEQFF. V usage is TRBV5-1 and J usage is TRBJ2-1; 9 bases are a match to TRBD2. This CDR3 spans 15 amino acids. Germline V gene lookup returns CDR1 SGHRS and CDR2 YFSETQ. Losses at the gene ends were 5 bases for V and 2 bases for J; bases not matched to a gene: 5.